This entry features one T cell receptor beta chain sequence. The data belong to a study of blood T cell repertoires in COVID-19. Clones were sequenced by immunoSEQ multiplex PCR, and TCRdb holds only the in-frame ones, with some missing. Among around 170,000 clones, 85% to 95% were seen once, and the ten largest hold about 0.54%. In germline, CDR1 is MGHRA, CDR2 YSYEKL. The CDR3 has 16 amino acids. V trimming: 0 bases; J trimming: 4 bases; junction bases outside the gene matches: 8. The chain has TRBV4-1 and TRBJ2-7; TRBD1 aligns across 8 bases. This TCR came from a man aged 50 to 59 with acute or convalescent COVID-19. The sample was peripheral blood. This CDR3 is CASSQDTGRGPYEQYF. As DNA, the CDR3 is TGCGCCAGCAGCCAAGATACTGGCAGGGGGCCGTACGAGCAGTACTTC.